Listed below are T cell receptor beta chains from one sample, sequenced in a study of shared clonotypes between healthy human individuals. The data were produced by immunoSEQ multiplex PCR, yet TCRdb's version contains in-frame clones alone and is incomplete. The sample yields 1.5 million to 2.5 million clones, over 85% seen once. Sequencing was carried out using naive CD8+ T cells sorted from blood. The receptors were gathered from a man aged 18 to 30 in good health. The CDR3 runs from the conserved cysteine through the conserved F or W. D genes are given only for firm matches. For some rows the clone size is stated as once, few or many, or as a class when expanded; others skip it.

j_gene: TRBJ2-7
abundance: once
v_gene: TRBV29-1
d_gene: TRBD2
CDR3nt: TGCAGCGCCGGGGGGGTTAGCTCCTACGAGCAGTACTTC
CDR3aa: CSAGGVSSYEQYF

j_gene: TRBJ1-1
abundance: NA
v_gene: TRBV6-1
d_gene: NA
CDR3nt: TGTGCCAGCAGGAGGGGGGCCTGGACTGAAGCTTTCTTT
CDR3aa: CASRRGAWTEAFF

j_gene: TRBJ1-1
abundance: once
v_gene: TRBV7-9
d_gene: NA
CDR3nt: TGTGCCAGCGGCGGCAGCCCGAACACTGAAGCTTTCTTT
CDR3aa: CASGGSPNTEAFF

j_gene: TRBJ2-1
abundance: NA
v_gene: TRBV2
d_gene: NA
CDR3nt: TGTGCCAGCAGTGAAGTGGAGGGTAATGAGCAGTTCTTC
CDR3aa: CASSEVEGNEQFF

j_gene: TRBJ2-5
abundance: NA
v_gene: TRBV9
d_gene: NA
CDR3nt: TGTGCCAGCAGCGGGCCGGGGACCCAGTACTTC
CDR3aa: CASSGPGTQYF

j_gene: TRBJ2-7
abundance: NA
v_gene: TRBV29-1
d_gene: TRBD2
CDR3nt: TGCAGCGTTGAAGACCCGTCTGGGACTAGCTACGAGCAGTACTTC
CDR3aa: CSVEDPSGTSYEQYF

j_gene: TRBJ2-7
abundance: NA
v_gene: TRBV7-9
d_gene: TRBD1
CDR3nt: TGTGCCTGGCGTGGGGGACAGGGAGAGGACGAGCAGTACTTC
CDR3aa: CAWRGGQGEDEQYF

j_gene: TRBJ2-7
abundance: NA
v_gene: TRBV5-8
d_gene: TRBD2
CDR3nt: TGTGCCAGCAGCTTGCTGCGGGAGGTCGGCTACGAGCAGTACTTC
CDR3aa: CASSLLREVGYEQYF

j_gene: TRBJ1-1
abundance: NA
v_gene: TRBV7-9
d_gene: TRBD1
CDR3nt: TGTGCCAGCAGCTTAACCCCGGGACAGGGGAATACTGAAGCTTTCTTT
CDR3aa: CASSLTPGQGNTEAFF

j_gene: TRBJ2-7
abundance: NA
v_gene: TRBV10-1
d_gene: NA
CDR3nt: TGCGCCAGCAGTGATAAGCTATCCTCCTACGAGCAGTACTTC
CDR3aa: CASSDKLSSYEQYF

j_gene: TRBJ2-7
abundance: NA
v_gene: TRBV6-1
d_gene: NA
CDR3nt: TGTGCCAGCAGCGACCGTATGATTGGTGAGCAGTACTTC
CDR3aa: CASSDRMIGEQYF

j_gene: TRBJ2-5
abundance: NA
v_gene: TRBV19
d_gene: TRBD1
CDR3nt: TGTGCCAGTACTCAACAACCCGGGACAGGGAGGGAGACCCAGTACTTC
CDR3aa: CASTQQPGTGRETQYF

j_gene: TRBJ2-7
abundance: NA
v_gene: TRBV4-1
d_gene: TRBD1
CDR3nt: TGCGCCAGCAGCCAAGATATGGGACAGGGGAACTACGAGCAGTACTTC
CDR3aa: CASSQDMGQGNYEQYF

j_gene: TRBJ2-3
abundance: NA
v_gene: TRBV7-9
d_gene: NA
CDR3nt: TGTGCCAGCAGCCGGGACTGGACTAGCACAGATACGCAGTATTTT
CDR3aa: CASSRDWTSTDTQYF

j_gene: TRBJ2-3
abundance: NA
v_gene: TRBV27
d_gene: TRBD2
CDR3nt: TGTGCCAGCAGTTTATTAGCGGGAGTAACGGGGACAGATACGCAGTATTTT
CDR3aa: CASSLLAGVTGTDTQYF

j_gene: TRBJ1-4
abundance: NA
v_gene: TRBV7-9
d_gene: NA
CDR3nt: TGTGCCAGCAGCTTATTCGGGGGAGAAGGAGAAAAACTGTTTTTT
CDR3aa: CASSLFGGEGEKLFF

j_gene: TRBJ2-7
abundance: NA
v_gene: TRBV6-1
d_gene: NA
CDR3nt: TGTGCCAGCAGTGAATATGAAGGCAGGGGGGAACCCCGGTGGGAGCAGTACTTC
CDR3aa: CASSEYEGRGEPRWEQYF

j_gene: TRBJ2-1
abundance: NA
v_gene: TRBV9
d_gene: TRBD2
CDR3nt: TGTGCCAGCAGCGTAGCCGGACTAGCGCAAAGCTCCTACAATGAGCAGTTCTTC
CDR3aa: CASSVAGLAQSSYNEQFF

j_gene: TRBJ1-1
abundance: NA
v_gene: TRBV6-4
d_gene: TRBD1
CDR3nt: TGTGCCAGCACGACCACCTGGACAGGGCGGACTGAAGCTTTCTTT
CDR3aa: CASTTTWTGRTEAFF

j_gene: TRBJ2-7
abundance: NA
v_gene: TRBV9
d_gene: NA
CDR3nt: TGTGCCAGCAGCGTAGGGGACGGGGCCTACGAGCAGTACTTC
CDR3aa: CASSVGDGAYEQYF

j_gene: TRBJ2-7
abundance: NA
v_gene: TRBV28
d_gene: NA
CDR3nt: TGTGCCAGCAGTTTGTCCTCCAGCTCCTACGAGCAGTACTTC
CDR3aa: CASSLSSSSYEQYF

j_gene: TRBJ1-5
abundance: NA
v_gene: TRBV19
d_gene: TRBD1
CDR3nt: TGTGCCAGCACAGGGGGCAATCAGCCCCAGCATTTT
CDR3aa: CASTGGNQPQHF

j_gene: TRBJ2-7
abundance: NA
v_gene: TRBV5-6
d_gene: NA
CDR3nt: TGTGCCAGCAGCACGGGGCTCTACGAGCAGTACTTC
CDR3aa: CASSTGLYEQYF

j_gene: TRBJ2-3
abundance: NA
v_gene: TRBV7-3
d_gene: TRBD2
CDR3nt: TGTGCCAGCAGCTCGGGACTAGCGGGGGCTCCGCCTAGCACAGATACGCAGTATTTT
CDR3aa: CASSSGLAGAPPSTDTQYF

j_gene: TRBJ2-1
abundance: NA
v_gene: TRBV7-9
d_gene: NA
CDR3nt: TGTGCCAGCAGCAATCGGGACAATGAGCAGTTCTTC
CDR3aa: CASSNRDNEQFF

j_gene: TRBJ2-7
abundance: NA
v_gene: TRBV9
d_gene: NA
CDR3nt: TGTGCCAGCAGCGTAGGAGCGTTAACCTACGAGCAGTACTTC
CDR3aa: CASSVGALTYEQYF

j_gene: TRBJ1-6
abundance: NA
v_gene: TRBV5-5
d_gene: NA
CDR3nt: TGTGCCAGCAGCACGGGGACCTTGATGAGCTCCTATAATTCACCCCTCCACTTT
CDR3aa: CASSTGTLMSSYNSPLHF

j_gene: TRBJ2-1
abundance: NA
v_gene: TRBV27
d_gene: TRBD2
CDR3nt: TGTGCCAGCAGACGACCGGGACTAGCAAATGAGCAGTTCTTC
CDR3aa: CASRRPGLANEQFF

j_gene: TRBJ2-7
abundance: NA
v_gene: TRBV4-1
d_gene: NA
CDR3nt: TGCGCCAGCAGCCAAGATCTTGGCGAGCAGTACTTC
CDR3aa: CASSQDLGEQYF

j_gene: TRBJ1-5
abundance: NA
v_gene: TRBV2
d_gene: TRBD1
CDR3nt: TGTGCCAGCCGGACAGGGGGTAGCAATCAGCCCCAGCATTTT
CDR3aa: CASRTGGSNQPQHF

j_gene: TRBJ1-1
abundance: NA
v_gene: TRBV5-6
d_gene: TRBD1
CDR3nt: TGTGCCAGCAGCCTCGCGACAGGGACGAACACTGAAGCTTTCTTT
CDR3aa: CASSLATGTNTEAFF

j_gene: TRBJ2-7
abundance: once
v_gene: TRBV27
d_gene: NA
CDR3nt: TGTGCCAGCAGCGCGCAGCTACCCTACGAGCAGTACTTC
CDR3aa: CASSAQLPYEQYF

j_gene: TRBJ2-2
abundance: NA
v_gene: TRBV2
d_gene: NA
CDR3nt: TGTGCCAGCTCGGACCCCAACACCGGGGAGCTGTTTTTT
CDR3aa: CASSDPNTGELFF

j_gene: TRBJ2-2
abundance: NA
v_gene: TRBV11-2
d_gene: TRBD1
CDR3nt: TGTGCCAGCACCTTCCTCCGGACAGGGGGTACCGGGGAGCTGTTTTTT
CDR3aa: CASTFLRTGGTGELFF

j_gene: TRBJ2-7
abundance: NA
v_gene: TRBV13
d_gene: NA
CDR3nt: TGTGCCAGCAGCTTAGGCCTATTGGGGTCCGACTCCTACGAGCAGTACTTC
CDR3aa: CASSLGLLGSDSYEQYF

j_gene: TRBJ2-7
abundance: NA
v_gene: TRBV6-1
d_gene: NA
CDR3nt: TGTGCCAGCAGTGTGCCTCTTTTCTACGAGCAGTACTTC
CDR3aa: CASSVPLFYEQYF

j_gene: TRBJ1-4
abundance: NA
v_gene: TRBV15
d_gene: NA
CDR3nt: TGTGCCACCAGCAGAGAGGACAGCGGGGGTACGGAAAAACTGTTTTTT
CDR3aa: CATSREDSGGTEKLFF

j_gene: TRBJ1-1
abundance: NA
v_gene: TRBV27
d_gene: NA
CDR3nt: TGTGCCAGCAAAGGGGTACCTTTCTTT
CDR3aa: CASKGVPFF

j_gene: TRBJ2-7
abundance: NA
v_gene: TRBV6-1
d_gene: NA
CDR3nt: TGTGCCAGCAGTTCGTACGCCCAATCCTACGAGCAGTACTTC
CDR3aa: CASSSYAQSYEQYF

j_gene: TRBJ2-7
abundance: NA
v_gene: TRBV9
d_gene: NA
CDR3nt: TGTGCCAGCAGCTGGGACGGACAACACGAGCAGTACTTC
CDR3aa: CASSWDGQHEQYF

j_gene: TRBJ2-1
abundance: NA
v_gene: TRBV2
d_gene: TRBD1
CDR3nt: TGTGCCAGCACTCCGGGACAGGGGGCTTACAATGAGCAGTTCTTC
CDR3aa: CASTPGQGAYNEQFF

j_gene: TRBJ1-1
abundance: NA
v_gene: TRBV27
d_gene: NA
CDR3nt: TGTGCCAGCAGTTTTGTGGGGATCAACACTGAAGCTTTCTTT
CDR3aa: CASSFVGINTEAFF

j_gene: TRBJ2-1
abundance: NA
v_gene: TRBV9
d_gene: NA
CDR3nt: TGTGCCAGCAGCGTAGTTAGCGCCGTCTACAATGAGCAGTTCTTC
CDR3aa: CASSVVSAVYNEQFF

j_gene: TRBJ2-3
abundance: once
v_gene: TRBV5-6
d_gene: TRBD1
CDR3nt: TGTGCCAGCAGCTTGACAGGGGGGTTCACAGATACGCAGTATTTT
CDR3aa: CASSLTGGFTDTQYF

j_gene: TRBJ1-5
abundance: NA
v_gene: TRBV23-1
d_gene: TRBD1
CDR3nt: TGCGCCAGCAGTCCTCAGGGACAGGGGCTCGGTCAGCCCCAGCATTTT
CDR3aa: CASSPQGQGLGQPQHF

j_gene: TRBJ1-2
abundance: NA
v_gene: TRBV4-1
d_gene: NA
CDR3nt: TGCGCCAGCAGCCAAGGGGACACAGCTAACTATGGCTACACCTTC
CDR3aa: CASSQGDTANYGYTF

j_gene: TRBJ2-6
abundance: NA
v_gene: TRBV2
d_gene: NA
CDR3nt: TGTGCCAACGCCCGAGGGGCCAACGTCCTGACTTTC
CDR3aa: CANARGANVLTF

j_gene: TRBJ2-7
abundance: NA
v_gene: TRBV5-4
d_gene: TRBD2
CDR3nt: TGTGCCAGCAGCCTGGGCTCTGGCGGGGGGTATGGGCAGTACTTC
CDR3aa: CASSLGSGGGYGQYF

j_gene: TRBJ2-1
abundance: NA
v_gene: TRBV4-1
d_gene: NA
CDR3nt: TGCGCCAGCAGCCCTAAAGGCGGGGGCCGCGTCTCCTACAATGAGCAGTTCTTC
CDR3aa: CASSPKGGGRVSYNEQFF

j_gene: TRBJ2-2
abundance: NA
v_gene: TRBV5-5
d_gene: NA
CDR3nt: TGTGCCAGCAGCGCGGGACTTGCCACCGGGGAGCTGTTTTTT
CDR3aa: CASSAGLATGELFF

j_gene: TRBJ1-2
abundance: NA
v_gene: TRBV6-1
d_gene: NA
CDR3nt: TGTGCCAGCAGTGAAGTATTTTTAGATCCCTACTATGGCTACACCTTC
CDR3aa: CASSEVFLDPYYGYTF

j_gene: TRBJ2-1
abundance: NA
v_gene: TRBV7-9
d_gene: NA
CDR3nt: TGTGCCAGCAGCTTAATGCCAGGGCGAACTACTAACAATGAGCAGTTCTTC
CDR3aa: CASSLMPGRTTNNEQFF

j_gene: TRBJ1-1
abundance: NA
v_gene: TRBV27
d_gene: NA
CDR3nt: TGTGCCAGCAGTTTAGGGGCCGGATCGAACACTGAAGCTTTCTTT
CDR3aa: CASSLGAGSNTEAFF

j_gene: TRBJ2-7
abundance: NA
v_gene: TRBV30
d_gene: TRBD2
CDR3nt: TGTGCCTGGAGTCCTCCTGGACTAGGACTCTACGAGCAGTACTTC
CDR3aa: CAWSPPGLGLYEQYF